Presented here are 17 T cell receptor beta chains from one specimen sequenced in a study of blood T cell repertoires in COVID-19. The repertoire was sequenced with immunoSEQ multiplex PCR; TCRdb's copy has only in-frame clones and lacks some. Of approximately 200,000 clones listed, over 70% are singletons. The specimen sequenced was peripheral blood. These receptors were taken from a man aged 55 to 70 with active or convalescent COVID-19.

This rearrangement joins TRBV5-1 to TRBJ2-5, with 7 bases identical to TRBD2. CDR1 and CDR2 from the germline V gene are SGHRS and YFSETQ. V was pared by 7 bases and J by 5 bases, with 8 bases of the junction left unmatched. This CDR3 spans 13 amino acids. The CDR3 bases are TGCGCCAGCTCCCTTGGGGGAGGGGAGACCCAGTACTTC. Translated, it gives CASSLGGGETQYF.

This chain's CDR3 is CASSYGSGQGDEQYF. CDR3 nucleotides: TGTGCCAGCAGTTACGGTTCGGGACAGGGGGACGAGCAGTACTTC. The chain couples TRBV6-6 to TRBJ2-7, with 11 bases lining up with TRBD1. With 2 bases clipped from V and 5 bases from J, the junction kept 5 bases outside the gene matches. The CDR3 totals 15 residues. CDR1 and CDR2 from the germline V gene are MNHNY and SVGAGI (reference sequence).

The chain couples TRBV29-1 to TRBJ2-1, with D maybe TRBD1 (6 bases). The CDR3 is made up of 13 amino acids. From germline, CDR1 is SQVTM and CDR2 ANQGSEA. V lost 3 bases, J lost 7 bases, and 13 bases lay in between. The CDR3 protein is CSVDGAGANEQFF. The CDR3 nucleotides are TGCAGCGTTGATGGGGCAGGGGCGAATGAGCAGTTCTTC.

The chain joins TRBV29-1 to TRBJ1-1; 8 bases match TRBD1. Germline V CDR1 and CDR2: SQVTM, ANQGSEA. This CDR3 has 16 residues. The V and J ends lost 6 bases and 1 base, in that order; junction bases with no gene match: 13. CDR3 DNA sequence: TGCAGCGTCGCGCGGGCCAGGGGGCAGGGGAACACTGAAGCTTTCTTT. Protein product: CSVARARGQGNTEAFF.

The rearrangement links TRBV12-3 or TRBV12-4 to TRBJ2-7, with 7 bases identical to TRBD2. After removal of 8 bases from V and 1 base from J, the junction contained 5 bases not matched to a gene. This CDR3 has 13 residues. CDR3 sequence (DNA): TGTGCCAGCCGAAAGGGACTATCCTACGAGCAGTACTTC. It codes for CASRKGLSYEQYF.

V is TRBV7-9 and J is TRBJ2-4, with D perhaps TRBD2 (5 bases). The germline V gene encodes CDR1 SEHNR and CDR2 FQNEAQ (reference sequence). CDR3 size: 15 residues. V gave up 5 bases and J gave up 6 bases, with 17 bases separating them. This CDR3 is CASSRGRGERNIQYF. As DNA, the CDR3 is TGTGCCAGCAGCCGAGGTCGTGGGGAGAGAAACATTCAGTACTTC.

The rearrangement uses TRBV9 and TRBJ1-4; 12 bases map to TRBD1. V shed 4 bases and J 7 bases; nucleotides not matched to a gene: 14. Germline V gene data show CDR1 as SGDLS and CDR2 as YYNGEE. The CDR3 is 18 amino acids. This CDR3 is CASSPRPGQGARSEKLFF. DNA for the CDR3: TGTGCCAGCAGCCCCCGACCGGGACAGGGGGCGCGGAGTGAAAAACTGTTTTTT.

The rearrangement joins TRBV3-1 (or the pseudogene TRBV3-2) to TRBJ2-2; perhaps TRBD1 as D (5 bases). CDR3 length equals 16 residues. In germline, CDR1 is LGHDT, CDR2 YNNKEL (reference sequence). The ends were cut back, 1 base at V and 0 bases at J, with 9 bases in the middle. CDR3 in amino acids: CASSQARTSNTGELFF. DNA for the CDR3: TGTGCCAGCAGCCAAGCTCGGACATCGAACACCGGGGAGCTGTTTTTT.

The V and J genes are TRBV28 and TRBJ2-7, with 10 positions matching TRBD2. J lost 6 bases, V lost 10 bases, and 9 bases had no gene match. The CDR3 sequence is 13 residues long. The germline V gene has CDR1 MDHEN and CDR2 SYDVKM. The DNA for the CDR3 is TGTGCCACCAAGCGGGAGGGACGGAGCGAGCAGTACTTC. Translating it yields CATKREGRSEQYF.

As regards this clone: A read error may produce the germline difference seen at one junction end. This chain joins TRBV5-1 and TRBJ1-1, with D perhaps TRBD1 (6 bases). The germline V gene has CDR1 SGHRS and CDR2 YFSETQ. The CDR3 spans 14 residues. DNA of the CDR3: TGCGCCAGCAGATTGGACAGCCATAACACTGAAGCTTTCTTT. Translated: CASRLDSHNTEAFF. Together with reference TRBV5-1 and TRBJ1-1, the CDR3 gives the full variable domain: KAGVTQTPRYLIKTRGQQVTLSCSPISGHRSVSWYQQTPGQGLQFLFEYFSETQRNKGNFPGRFSGRQFSNSRSEMNVSTLELGDSALYLCASRLDSHNTEAFFGQGTRLTVV.

The genes are TRBV13 and TRBJ2-5; 8 nucleotides agree with TRBD1. The CDR3 loop spans 19 amino acids. Germline trimming cut 1 base from V and 2 bases from J; bases unmatched to any gene: 15. Germline CDR1 PRHDT, CDR2 FYEKMQ (reference sequence). CDR3 sequence (DNA): TGTGCCAGCAGCTTAGCCGGACAGGGAGAATACCGCGGTCAAGAGACCCAGTACTTC. As protein: CASSLAGQGEYRGQETQYF.

This sequence joins TRBV5-1 and TRBJ2-7, with 9 bases identical to TRBD2. CDR3 length: 14 amino acids. Germline values: CDR1 SGHRS, CDR2 YFSETQ. The V segment lost 2 bases and the J segment 5 bases; nucleotides outside the gene matches: 5. CDR3 in amino acids: CASSFASGIDEQYF. DNA of the CDR3: TGCGCCAGCAGCTTTGCTAGCGGGATCGACGAGCAGTACTTC.

The chain recombines TRBV24-1 with TRBJ1-5; TRBD1 is a possible D gene (6 bases). The ends were cut back, 5 bases at V and 2 bases at J, with 9 bases in the middle. Germline V gene lookup returns CDR1 KGHDR and CDR2 SFDVKD. This CDR3 is 14 amino acids long. The CDR3 region is CATSATGGNQPQHF. The CDR3 bases are TGTGCCACCAGTGCGACAGGCGGCAATCAGCCCCAGCATTTT.

The chain combines TRBV5-1 with TRBJ2-7; TRBD1 agrees at 9 bases. V was clipped by 4 bases and J by 5 bases; unmatched bases: 7. Germline lookup yields CDR1 SGHRS and CDR2 YFSETQ. CDR3 length equals 14 residues. CDR3 coding DNA: TGCGCCAGCAGCGAGGGGACAGGGATCCACGAGCAGTACTTC. This encodes CASSEGTGIHEQYF.

This clone was observed a few times. The chain employs TRBV2 and TRBJ2-7; weak D call: TRBD2 (7 bases). The ends were cut back, 5 bases at V and 0 bases at J, with 14 bases in the middle. Germline loops: CDR1 SNHLY, CDR2 FYNNEI. The CDR3 totals 15 residues. The CDR3 loop reads CASSPEGGGSYEQYF. The CDR3 bases are TGTGCCAGCAGTCCAGAGGGGGGGGGCTCCTACGAGCAGTACTTC.

This rearrangement joins TRBV6-5 to TRBJ1-2; 7 nucleotides agree with TRBD1. The germline gives CDR1 MNHEY, CDR2 SVGAGI. This CDR3 has 15 amino acids. Trimming cost V 8 bases and J 7 bases; bases outside gene matches: 16. This CDR3 reads CASSRQGGNFGGYTF. The DNA for the CDR3 is TGTGCCAGCTCGCGACAGGGAGGCAATTTTGGTGGCTACACCTTC.

The V gene is TRBV29-1, the J gene TRBJ2-7, with 7 bases that match TRBD1. The CDR3 length is 13 residues. Germline V lookup: CDR1 SQVTM, CDR2 ANQGSEA. V lost 7 bases to trimming and J lost 1 base; unmatched junction nucleotides: 7. CDR3 residues: CSAVQGWSYEQYF. The CDR3 DNA follows: TGCAGCGCCGTACAGGGGTGGTCCTACGAGCAGTACTTC.